This is a list of T cell receptor beta chains from one sample in a study of beta chain features in type 1 diabetes. This table comes from immunoSEQ multiplex PCR, and its TCRdb copy is limited to in-frame clones, with some not included. Seen here are about 140,000 clones, around an eighth observed once, and the top ten hold under 1.5%. Sequenced sample: central memory CD4+ T cells from blood. These receptors were obtained from a man aged 18 to 29 with type 1 diabetes. CDR3s include the opening cysteine and the closing phenylalanine or tryptophan. The D gene is left open where the match is weak. Clone sizes are given selectively: once, few, many, or a class where the clone is expanded.

. | TRBJ2-1 | . | TRBV28 | CASSQDGWEQFF | TGTGCCAGCAGTCAAGACGGGTGGGAGCAGTTCTTC
. | TRBJ1-4 | few | TRBV27 | CASSYRVATNEKLFF | TGTGCCAGCAGTTACAGGGTGGCAACTAATGAAAAACTGTTTTTT
TRBD1 | TRBJ2-1 | . | TRBV27 | CASMGQPIHNEQFF | TGTGCCAGCATGGGACAGCCGATTCACAATGAGCAGTTCTTC
TRBD1 | TRBJ1-2 | . | TRBV6-1 | CASSPRTGEYGYTF | TGTGCCAGCAGTCCTCGGACAGGGGAATATGGCTACACCTTC
. | TRBJ2-5 | . | TRBV7-6 | CASSQVVEQETQYF | TGTGCCAGCAGCCAGGTGGTAGAACAAGAGACCCAGTACTTC
. | TRBJ1-1 | . | TRBV6-5 | CASSVGREDTEAFF | TGTGCCAGCAGTGTGGGCAGGGAGGACACTGAAGCTTTCTTT
. | TRBJ2-1 | . | TRBV11-3 | CASSLMRAGEQFF | TGTGCCAGCAGCTTGATGCGAGCGGGCGAGCAGTTCTTC
TRBD1 | TRBJ1-1 | . | TRBV7-9 | CASSLAGQGETEAFF | TGTGCCAGCAGCTTAGCGGGACAGGGGGAGACTGAAGCTTTCTTT
. | TRBJ1-4 | few | TRBV25-1 | CASSELGGKGAGEKLFF | TGTGCCAGCAGTGAACTAGGCGGGAAAGGGGCCGGTGAAAAACTGTTTTTT
. | TRBJ1-1 | . | TRBV18 | CASSQGRATEAFF | TGTGCCAGCTCACAGGGACGTGCCACTGAAGCTTTCTTT
. | TRBJ2-3 | few | TRBV11-2 | CASSLWTDGSTDTQYF | TGTGCCAGCAGCTTGTGGACCGACGGAAGCACAGATACGCAGTATTTT
. | TRBJ2-7 | . | TRBV6-1 | CASREHRDYEQYF | TGTGCCAGCAGGGAACACAGGGACTACGAGCAGTACTTC
. | TRBJ1-4 | . | TRBV7-2 | CASSREPIRGREKLFF | TGTGCCAGCAGCCGAGAGCCCATCAGGGGCCGGGAAAAACTGTTTTTT
. | TRBJ2-7 | . | TRBV7-2 | CASSGPGVFYEQYF | TGTGCCAGCAGCGGACCCGGGGTCTTCTACGAGCAGTACTTC
. | TRBJ1-1 | . | TRBV5-1 | CASSESRPDTEAFF | TGCGCCAGCAGCGAAAGTCGGCCGGACACTGAAGCTTTCTTT
TRBD1 | TRBJ2-2 | . | TRBV28 | CASRLPGQGLEAGELFF | TGTGCCAGCAGGCTACCGGGACAGGGTTTAGAGGCCGGGGAGCTGTTTTTT
TRBD1 | TRBJ2-7 | . | TRBV30 | CAWSVGQGQREYF | TGTGCCTGGAGTGTTGGACAGGGACAACGTGAGTACTTC
. | TRBJ2-2 | few | TRBV30 | CAWSPTRELFF | TGTGCCTGGAGCCCTACCCGGGAGCTGTTTTTT
. | TRBJ2-1 | few | TRBV11-3 | CASSWMSEQFF | TGTGCCAGCAGCTGGATGAGTGAGCAGTTCTTC
. | TRBJ2-7 | many | TRBV7-9 | CASSFDSLYEQYF | TGTGCCAGCAGCTTCGACTCCCTCTACGAGCAGTACTTC
. | TRBJ2-5 | few | TRBV27 | CASTPGGAGGAQYF | TGTGCCAGCACCCCCGGCGGGGCGGGTGGAGCCCAGTACTTC
. | TRBJ1-1 | . | TRBV19 | CASSTRTATNTEAFF | TGTGCCAGTAGTACACGGACAGCGACGAACACTGAAGCTTTCTTT
. | TRBJ2-5 | . | TRBV7-3 | CASSLTSEETQYF | TGTGCCAGCAGCTTAACGTCCGAAGAGACCCAGTACTTC
TRBD2 | TRBJ2-4 | . | TRBV6-5 | CASSRGGGAKNIQYF | TGTGCCAGCAGCCGGGGGGGCGGAGCCAAAAACATTCAGTACTTC
. | TRBJ2-3 | many | TRBV27 | CASSLSPVADTQYF | TGTGCCAGCAGTTTATCGCCCGTAGCAGATACGCAGTATTTT
. | TRBJ2-5 | . | TRBV9 | CASNPRPRETQYF | TGTGCCAGCAACCCCCGCCCCCGGGAGACCCAGTACTTC
. | TRBJ1-6 | few | TRBV2 | CASSENTVMISPLHF | TGTGCCAGCAGTGAAAATACAGTTATGATTTCACCCCTCCACTTT
TRBD2 | TRBJ2-3 | . | TRBV6-1 | CASSVSGGSADTQYF | TGTGCCAGCAGTGTTAGCGGGGGGTCCGCAGATACGCAGTATTTT
. | TRBJ2-7 | many | TRBV7-6 | CASSSRSQGDEQYF | TGTGCCAGCAGCTCCCGTAGCCAGGGCGACGAGCAGTACTTC
TRBD1 | TRBJ2-7 | . | TRBV9 | CASSVAPGTAYEQYF | TGTGCCAGCAGCGTCGCTCCCGGGACAGCCTACGAGCAGTACTTC
TRBD2 | TRBJ2-5 | . | TRBV19 | CASRRTRGQDVTQYF | TGTGCCAGCAGACGGACTAGGGGCCAAGACGTGACCCAGTACTTC
. | TRBJ2-3 | few | TRBV15 | CATSRGDRQRTDTQYF | TGTGCCACCAGCAGGGGCGATCGTCAGCGCACAGATACGCAGTATTTT
. | TRBJ1-5 | few | TRBV28 | CASIGGNQPQHF | TGTGCCAGCATCGGCGGCAATCAGCCCCAGCATTTT
. | TRBJ1-5 | . | TRBV6-5 | CASRLGLAEPQHF | TGTGCCAGCAGGCTCGGATTAGCGGAGCCCCAGCATTTT
TRBD2 | TRBJ2-3 | . | TRBV14 | CASSQGGELRGADTQYF | TGTGCCAGCAGCCAAGGTGGTGAACTTCGGGGGGCAGATACGCAGTATTTT
TRBD1 | TRBJ1-2 | . | TRBV6-5 | CASSLGTANYGYTF | TGTGCCAGCAGTTTGGGGACAGCTAACTATGGCTACACCTTC
. | TRBJ2-7 | . | TRBV7-9 | CASSLQGERGYEQYF | TGTGCCAGCAGCTTACAAGGAGAGAGAGGTTACGAGCAGTACTTC
TRBD1 | TRBJ2-7 | few | TRBV5-1 | CASSVPTGPTYEQYF | TGCGCCAGCAGCGTACCGACAGGGCCTACCTACGAGCAGTACTTC
TRBD1 | TRBJ2-7 | few | TRBV27 | CASSPGQATLYEQYF | TGTGCCAGCAGCCCGGGACAGGCGACCCTCTACGAGCAGTACTTC
TRBD2 | TRBJ2-1 | . | TRBV6-6 | CASRTTSVANEQFF | TGTGCCAGCAGGACGACTAGCGTAGCGAATGAGCAGTTCTTC
. | TRBJ1-2 | . | TRBV6-6 | CASSSHQTNYGYTF | TGTGCCAGCAGTTCGCATCAGACTAACTATGGCTACACCTTC
. | TRBJ2-5 | . | TRBV5-1 | CASSLVGQIETQYF | TGCGCCAGCAGCTTGGTGGGTCAGATTGAGACCCAGTACTTC
. | TRBJ1-1 | few | TRBV18 | CALAQDSANTEAFF | TGTGCTTTGGCTCAAGACAGCGCAAACACTGAAGCTTTCTTT
. | TRBJ1-2 | . | TRBV19 | CASALEGTYGYTF | TGTGCCAGCGCCCTTGAGGGTACCTATGGCTACACCTTC
. | TRBJ1-1 | . | TRBV4-2 | CASSQQDMGQTEAFF | TGTGCCAGCAGCCAACAGGATATGGGGCAAACTGAAGCTTTCTTT
TRBD1 | TRBJ1-5 | . | TRBV6-5 | CASSQTGIRQPQHF | TGTGCCAGCAGTCAGACAGGGATAAGGCAGCCCCAGCATTTT
TRBD1 | TRBJ2-1 | . | TRBV5-4 | CASSPGQGSVNEQFF | TGTGCCAGCAGCCCGGGACAGGGAAGTGTCAATGAGCAGTTCTTC
. | TRBJ2-7 | . | TRBV21-1 | CASRTTRGTGGPTGQYF | TGTGCCAGCAGGACGACGAGGGGGACAGGGGGCCCCACCGGGCAGTACTTC
. | TRBJ2-7 | . | TRBV29-1 | CSVEEGLSYEQYF | TGCAGCGTTGAAGAGGGTCTCTCCTACGAGCAGTACTTC
. | TRBJ2-4 | . | TRBV6-5 | CASSPQGNIQYF | TGTGCCAGCAGCCCACAGGGAAACATTCAGTACTTC